Listed below are T cell receptor beta chains from one sample, sequenced in a study of T cells in Graves' hyperthyroidism and ophthalmopathy. TCRdb ran MiXCR on the multiplex PCR reads and lists one entry per CDR3 protein. This sample has a few hundred thousand distinct CDR3 sequences, with 17% found just once. What was sequenced was blood. The receptor source for this set is a woman aged 18-29 years with Graves' ophthalmopathy. The CDR3 runs from the conserved cysteine through the conserved F or W. A D gene is named only where the DNA matches it firmly. Clone size is shown for a subset of rows, as once, few, many or a class of expanded clone.

J | V | D | size | CDR3 | DNA
TRBJ2-1 | TRBV27 | TRBD2 | few | CASSLWGTSAYSEQFF | TGTGCCAGCAGTTTATGGGGGACTAGCGCCTACAGTGAGCAGTTCTTC
TRBJ2-6 | TRBV28 | - | many | CASSPWAGFSGANVLTF | TGTGCCAGCAGCCCCTGGGCTGGCTTCTCTGGGGCCAACGTCCTGACTTTC
TRBJ1-5 | TRBV30 | - | many | CASNSGQPGNQPQHF | TGTGCCTCAAACTCGGGACAACCCGGCAATCAGCCCCAGCATTTT
TRBJ2-7 | TRBV6-6 | - | - | CASSYSGRGDEQYF | TGTGCCAGCAGTTACTCGGGCAGGGGCGACGAGCAGTACTTC
TRBJ2-1 | TRBV7-3 | TRBD2 | many | CASSLSGRVLNEQFF | TGTGCCAGCAGTTTGAGCGGGAGGGTCCTCAATGAGCAGTTCTTC
TRBJ2-1 | TRBV30 | - | many | CAWSIQGSKNEQFF | TGTGCCTGGAGTATTCAGGGTTCAAAAAATGAGCAGTTCTTC
TRBJ1-5 | TRBV20-1 | - | many | CSATPGSNQPQHF | TGCAGTGCTACCCCGGGAAGCAATCAGCCCCAGCATTTT
TRBJ1-2 | TRBV29-1 | - | few | CSVLFSSLGPAYGYTF | TGCAGCGTTTTGTTTTCCTCCCTGGGACCAGCTTATGGCTACACCTTC
TRBJ2-1 | TRBV6-6 | TRBD2 | few | CASSYGLAGDSYNEQFF | TGTGCCAGCAGTTACGGACTAGCGGGCGACTCCTACAATGAGCAGTTCTTC
TRBJ2-1 | TRBV7-3 | - | many | CASSPIIGTGTSSEQFF | TGTGCCAGCAGCCCTATCATTGGGACGGGTACCTCCAGTGAGCAGTTCTTC
TRBJ2-1 | TRBV4-3 | TRBD2 | - | CASSQDLTSGGSYNEQFF | TGCGCCAGCAGCCAAGATCTTACTAGCGGGGGGTCCTACAATGAGCAGTTCTTC
TRBJ1-5 | TRBV28 | - | few | CASSARTENQPQHF | TGTGCCAGCAGTGCCCGGACAGAAAATCAGCCCCAGCATTTT
TRBJ1-1 | TRBV7-2 | - | - | CASSPQLGDSEAFF | TGTGCCAGCAGCCCTCAACTCGGGGACTCTGAAGCTTTCTTT
TRBJ2-3 | TRBV20-1 | TRBD2 | few | CSAREYRVASGGDTQYF | TGCAGTGCTAGAGAATATAGGGTCGCTAGCGGGGGAGATACGCAGTATTTT
TRBJ1-2 | TRBV7-2 | - | - | CASSSPYPNYGYTF | TGTGCCAGCAGCTCGCCCTACCCTAACTATGGCTACACCTTC
TRBJ2-7 | TRBV27 | TRBD2 | many | CASSFRGDRVGLATYEQYF | TGTGCCAGCAGTTTTCGGGGCGATCGAGTCGGACTAGCGACCTACGAGCAGTACTTC
TRBJ2-3 | TRBV10-3 | - | few | CAISADSSTDTQYF | TGTGCCATCAGTGCAGACAGTTCCACAGATACGCAGTATTTT
TRBJ1-2 | TRBV29-1 | TRBD1 | few | CSVEWDREDYGYTF | TGCAGCGTTGAATGGGACAGGGAGGACTATGGCTACACCTTC
TRBJ1-1 | TRBV19 | - | few | CASNSGSTEAFF | TGTGCCAGTAACTCGGGGAGCACTGAAGCTTTCTTT
TRBJ2-3 | TRBV28 | - | many | CASSLLAPLGTDTQYF | TGTGCCAGCAGTTTATTAGCCCCCCTCGGCACAGATACGCAGTATTTT
TRBJ1-1 | TRBV4-1 | - | many | CASSQDKDLNTEAFF | TGCGCCAGCAGCCAAGATAAGGACCTGAACACTGAAGCTTTCTTT
TRBJ1-6 | TRBV28 | - | few | CASSPTHSSSYNSPLHF | TGTGCCAGCAGTCCGACCCACTCAAGCTCCTATAATTCACCCCTCCACTTT
TRBJ2-2 | TRBV5-5 | - | few | CASSPFGLDTGELFF | TGTGCCAGCAGCCCGTTCGGGCTAGACACCGGGGAGCTGTTTTTT
TRBJ1-6 | TRBV20-1 | - | - | CSARDEGKGNSPLHF | TGCAGTGCTAGAGATGAGGGAAAGGGTAATTCACCCCTCCACTTT
TRBJ2-5 | TRBV10-3 | TRBD2 | many | CAISEPTSGSQETQYF | TGTGCCATCAGTGAACCGACTAGCGGGTCACAAGAGACCCAGTACTTC
TRBJ2-1 | TRBV13 | TRBD1 | many | CASSQGANEQFF | TGTGCCAGCAGCCAGGGGGCGAATGAGCAGTTCTTC
TRBJ2-5 | TRBV20-1 | - | - | CSARAGQETQYF | TGCAGTGCTAGGGCGGGACAGGAGACCCAGTACTTC
TRBJ1-1 | TRBV4-1 | - | few | CASSRVTGRNTEAFF | TGCGCCAGCAGCCGAGTTACAGGGAGAAACACTGAAGCTTTCTTT
TRBJ2-5 | TRBV5-6 | - | - | CASSLYGVQETQYF | TGTGCCAGCAGCTTATACGGGGTCCAAGAGACCCAGTACTTC
TRBJ1-2 | TRBV6-1 | - | many | CASSPASNYGYTF | TGTGCCAGCAGTCCCGCCTCTAACTATGGCTACACCTTC
TRBJ2-1 | TRBV7-9 | TRBD2 | few | CASSTLAGDPYNEQFF | TGTGCCAGCAGCACACTAGCGGGAGACCCCTACAATGAGCAGTTCTTC
TRBJ2-3 | TRBV28 | - | - | CASSQKGTTRTDTQYF | TGTGCCAGCAGCCAGAAGGGGACCACCCGCACAGATACGCAGTATTTT
TRBJ2-3 | TRBV20-1 | - | many | CSARSPGLPGATDTQYF | TGCAGTGCCAGGTCTCCGGGCTTACCGGGGGCTACAGATACGCAGTATTTT
TRBJ2-1 | TRBV12-3/TRBV12-4 | TRBD2 | many | CASSLTRTRRNEQFF | TGTGCCAGCAGTTTAACCCGGACTAGAAGGAATGAGCAGTTCTTC
TRBJ2-6 | TRBV15 | TRBD2 | - | CATSRAGTSGFSGANVLTF | TGTGCCACCAGCAGAGCTGGGACTAGCGGGTTCTCTGGGGCCAACGTCCTGACTTTC
TRBJ1-2 | TRBV7-9 | TRBD1 | - | CASSPRGQGLDYGHTF | TGTGCCAGCAGCCCCAGAGGACAGGGACTCGACTATGGCCACACCTTC
TRBJ1-1 | TRBV6-1 | - | many | CASRGGQSNTEAFF | TGTGCCAGCAGGGGGGGGCAGTCGAACACTGAAGCTTTCTTT
TRBJ2-1 | TRBV2 | TRBD2 | many | CASSPSGLNNEQFF | TGTGCCAGCAGTCCTAGCGGGCTAAACAATGAGCAGTTCTTC
TRBJ1-1 | TRBV5-1 | - | many | CASSPEGDGTTEAFF | TGCGCCAGCAGCCCCGAGGGCGATGGGACGACTGAAGCTTTCTTT
TRBJ2-1 | TRBV27 | TRBD1 | many | CASSSPRTGAYNEQFF | TGTGCCAGCAGTTCACCTCGGACAGGGGCCTACAATGAGCAGTTCTTC
TRBJ1-5 | TRBV28 | - | - | CASSSAVGGSQDQPQHF | TGTGCCAGCAGTTCCGCCGTCGGGGGGTCTCAGGATCAGCCCCAGCATTTT
TRBJ2-3 | TRBV29-1 | - | - | CSVPWDGVLGTQYF | TGCAGCGTACCCTGGGACGGGGTTTTGGGCACGCAGTATTTT
TRBJ1-1 | TRBV5-8 | - | many | CASSLAKVGAEAFF | TGTGCCAGCAGCTTGGCCAAAGTCGGCGCTGAAGCTTTCTTT
TRBJ2-5 | TRBV30 | - | - | CAWSVPGPRQETQYF | TGTGCCTGGAGTGTACCAGGGCCCCGCCAAGAGACCCAGTACTTC
TRBJ1-1 | TRBV28 | - | many | CASTGRATTEAFF | TGTGCCAGCACTGGAAGGGCGACCACTGAAGCTTTCTTT
TRBJ1-1 | TRBV2 | - | many | CASSENKNTEAFF | TGTGCCAGCAGTGAAAACAAGAACACTGAAGCTTTCTTT
TRBJ2-3 | TRBV7-6 | - | many | CASSSQIGGRTDTQYF | TGTGCCAGCAGCTCCCAGATCGGGGGTCGCACAGATACGCAGTATTTT
TRBJ1-1 | TRBV5-8 | - | few | CASSLVFDSTEAFF | TGTGCCAGCAGCTTAGTTTTTGACTCCACTGAAGCTTTCTTT
TRBJ2-7 | TRBV10-2 | TRBD1 | many | CASSESGTEPYEQYF | TGCGCCAGCAGTGAGTCGGGGACAGAGCCCTACGAGCAGTACTTC
TRBJ1-6 | TRBV20-1 | - | - | CSASLSGQGNSPLHF | TGCAGTGCTAGTTTATCGGGCCAGGGTAATTCACCCCTCCACTTT